The 18 T cell receptor beta chains in this list originate from one sample, sequenced in a study of blood T cell repertoires in COVID-19. Method: immunoSEQ multiplex PCR; TCRdb's copy keeps in-frame clones and lacks some. The sample lists fewer than 60,000 clones, approximately 80% occurring once. Sequenced sample: peripheral blood. Source of these receptors: a man in his 60s with acute or convalescent COVID-19.

The chain links TRBV19 to TRBJ1-4; 10 bases map to TRBD1. CDR3 length equals 14 residues. V dropped 6 bases and J dropped 3; count of bases not matched to a gene: 1. In germline, CDR1 is LNHDA, CDR2 SQIVND (reference sequence). Here the CDR3 reads CASSGTGANEKLFF. The CDR3 bases are TGTGCCAGTAGCGGGACAGGGGCTAATGAAAAACTGTTTTTT.

The chain recombines TRBV10-2 with TRBJ1-4; a weak D match, TRBD1 (5 bases). Germline CDR1 is WSHSY and CDR2 is SAAADI. Trimming shortened V by 2 bases and J by 7 bases, and 11 bases separated the two germline ends. This CDR3 has 14 amino acids. The CDR3, as DNA: TGCGCCAGCAGTGAGAACAGGAGAAGTGAAAAACTGTTTTTT. It is translated as CASSENRRSEKLFF.

J is TRBJ1-5 and V is TRBV18; D perhaps matches TRBD1 (6 bases). Deletions cut 3 bases from V and 5 bases from J, with 14 bases between. Per the germline V gene, CDR1 is KGHSH and CDR2 is LQKENI. This CDR3 is built from 15 residues. The DNA of the CDR3 is TGTGCCAGCTCACCTAAGGCAGGGGCGGATCAGCCCCAGCATTTT. Amino acids: CASSPKAGADQPQHF.

The V call is TRBV29-1, the J call TRBJ2-1; 9 bases map to TRBD1. This CDR3 has 12 amino acids. The ends lost 3 bases at V and 8 bases at J; junction bases unmatched: 2. Germline values: CDR1 SQVTM, CDR2 ANQGSEA. As DNA, the CDR3 is TGCAGCGTTGACCGGACAGGGGATGAGCAGTTCTTC. Residues: CSVDRTGDEQFF.

The chain carries TRBV11-2 and TRBJ2-5; 11 positions match TRBD2. The CDR3 runs 18 residues. After removal of 1 base from V and 3 bases from J, the junction contained 10 bases not matched to a gene. Germline V lookup: CDR1 SGHAT, CDR2 FQNNGV. CDR3 sequence (DNA): TGTGCCAGCAGCTTAGGTTACTCTCTTAGCGGGGGGGAAGAGACCCAGTACTTC. As protein: CASSLGYSLSGGEETQYF.

This clone was found once. The rearrangement joins TRBV13 to TRBJ1-2, with 7 bases identical to TRBD1. With V trimmed by 2 bases and J by 4 bases, 7 bases remained unmatched. The CDR3 covers 15 residues. The V gene's germline CDR1 is PRHDT and CDR2 FYEKMQ (reference sequence). This CDR3 is CASSLRTGAFYGYTF. CDR3 sequence (DNA): TGTGCCAGCAGCTTAAGGACAGGTGCATTCTATGGCTACACCTTC.

The chain combines TRBV9 with TRBJ1-6; no clear D gene. This CDR3 has 16 residues. V was clipped by 4 bases and J by 0 bases, with 11 bases between them. CDR1 and CDR2 (germline): SGDLS, YYNGEE. CDR3 DNA: TGTGCCAGCAGCCCGCACTTGAGCTCCTATAATTCACCCCTCCACTTT. It is translated as CASSPHLSSYNSPLHF. Full variable domain (remainder filled in from reference TRBV9 and TRBJ1-6): DSGVTQTPKHLITATGQRVTLRCSPRSGDLSVYWYQQSLDQGLQFLIQYYNGEERAKGNILERFSAQQFPDLHSELNLSSLELGDSALYFCASSPHLSSYNSPLHFGNGTRLTVT.

This clone was counted a single time. V gene TRBV28 combines with J gene TRBJ2-3, with a weak D call TRBD1 (6 bases). Trimming took off 4 bases at V and 5 bases at J, with 22 bases between the two ends. The germline V gene has CDR1 MDHEN and CDR2 SYDVKM. The CDR3 spans 17 residues. In nucleotides, the CDR3 is TGTGCCAGCAGTTCCCTCCAGTCGGGACAAGGCGGAGATACGCAGTATTTT. The encoded protein is CASSSLQSGQGGDTQYF.

J is TRBJ1-5 and V is TRBV7-2, with a weak D call TRBD1 (5 bases). Germline loops: CDR1 SGHTA, CDR2 FQGNSA. The CDR3 spans 14 residues. V lost 5 bases, J lost 4 bases, and 12 bases lay in between. The CDR3 DNA reads TGTGCCAGCAGCGTATCAGGGTGGAATCAGCCCCAGCATTTT. This translates into CASSVSGWNQPQHF.

This chain links TRBV2 with TRBJ2-3, with 15 bases that match TRBD2. Germline CDR1 and CDR2: SNHLY and FYNNEI. V shed 1 base, J shed 3 bases, and the junction held 8 bases outside the gene matches. The CDR3 consists of 19 residues. CDR3 sequence reads: CASSEGTSGGAARTDTQYF. Written as DNA, the CDR3 is TGTGCCAGCAGTGAAGGGACTAGCGGGGGGGCCGCTCGTACAGATACGCAGTATTTT.

The chain couples TRBV15 to TRBJ2-2, with 8 bases identical to TRBD2. J lost 7 bases, V lost 5 bases, and 12 bases had no gene match. The germline V gene encodes CDR1 LNHNV and CDR2 YYDKDF (reference sequence). The CDR3 sequence is 16 residues long. The CDR3 protein is CATSFSLVSGDGELFF. The CDR3 region has the DNA TGTGCCACCAGCTTCTCGCTTGTTAGCGGGGACGGGGAGCTGTTTTTT.

The chain uses TRBV4-3 and TRBJ2-2; D is perhaps TRBD2 (7 bases). With 0 bases removed from V and 6 bases from J, the gap between germline ends came to 17 bases. The length of the CDR3 is 17 residues. Germline CDR1 reads LGHNA; CDR2 reads YSLEER. CDR3 residues: CASSQDLGGARSGELFF. CDR3 in DNA: TGCGCCAGCAGCCAAGATCTGGGGGGGGCGAGGTCCGGGGAGCTGTTTTTT.

This rearrangement joins TRBV4-1 to TRBJ1-3, with no clear D. This CDR3 contains 15 residues. Germline lookup yields CDR1 MGHRA and CDR2 YSYEKL. Trimming removed 4 bases at V and 8 bases at J, with 18 bases between. In DNA, the CDR3 is TGCGCCAGCAGCCTAGACGGCTCTCTGAGGGACACCATATATTTT. Protein: CASSLDGSLRDTIYF.

The chain links TRBV7-3 to TRBJ2-3, with 8 nucleotides matching TRBD2. V dropped 5 bases and J dropped 4; count of bases not matched to a gene: 8. Germline V CDR1 and CDR2: SGHTA, FQGTGA. The CDR3 runs to 15 residues. The CDR3 DNA reads as TGTGCCAGCAGCGAGACGGGGGGGATCTCAGATACGCAGTATTTT. Its translation is CASSETGGISDTQYF.

The rearrangement uses TRBV6-5 and TRBJ1-2, with 7 bases that match TRBD1. With 6 bases clipped from V and 7 bases from J, the junction kept 11 bases outside the gene matches. Germline values: CDR1 MNHEY, CDR2 SVGAGI. The CDR3 runs 14 residues. The CDR3 loop reads CASRPQGVGSGYTF. The CDR3 DNA reads as TGTGCCAGCAGACCCCAGGGGGTTGGGAGTGGCTACACCTTC.

The chain uses TRBV4-1 and TRBJ2-5, with TRBD1 matching over 7 bases. This CDR3 is 14 amino acids long. Germline V lookup: CDR1 MGHRA, CDR2 YSYEKL. V was clipped by 4 bases and J by 5 bases; unmatched bases: 7. CDR3 coding DNA: TGCGCCAGCAGCCTACAGGGGCTCCGGGAGACCCAGTACTTC. This codes for CASSLQGLRETQYF.

The chain combines TRBV6-5 with TRBJ2-2, with TRBD1 matching 11 bases. The CDR3 has 13 amino acids. V shed 9 bases, J shed 6 bases, and the junction held 3 bases outside the gene matches. Looked up from germline, CDR1 is MNHEY and CDR2 is SVGAGI. CDR3 DNA sequence: TGTGCCAGGTGGACAGGGGGCTCCGGGGAGCTGTTTTTT. It specifies CARWTGGSGELFF.

This chain joins TRBV7-9 and TRBJ2-7, with 7 bases aligning to TRBD1. The CDR3 totals 14 residues. Germline values: CDR1 SEHNR, CDR2 FQNEAQ (reference sequence). V shed 5 bases, J shed 1 base, and the junction held 5 bases outside the gene matches. CDR3 loop: CASSISTGSYEQYF. The DNA of the CDR3 is TGTGCCAGCAGCATCTCGACAGGGTCCTACGAGCAGTACTTC. The complete variable domain, with remaining parts taken from reference TRBV7-9 and TRBJ2-7, reads DTGVSQNPRHKITKRGQNVTFRCDPISEHNRLYWYRQTLGQGPEFLTYFQNEAQLEKSRLLSDRFSAERPKGSFSTLEIQRTEQGDSAMYLCASSISTGSYEQYFGPGTRLTVT.